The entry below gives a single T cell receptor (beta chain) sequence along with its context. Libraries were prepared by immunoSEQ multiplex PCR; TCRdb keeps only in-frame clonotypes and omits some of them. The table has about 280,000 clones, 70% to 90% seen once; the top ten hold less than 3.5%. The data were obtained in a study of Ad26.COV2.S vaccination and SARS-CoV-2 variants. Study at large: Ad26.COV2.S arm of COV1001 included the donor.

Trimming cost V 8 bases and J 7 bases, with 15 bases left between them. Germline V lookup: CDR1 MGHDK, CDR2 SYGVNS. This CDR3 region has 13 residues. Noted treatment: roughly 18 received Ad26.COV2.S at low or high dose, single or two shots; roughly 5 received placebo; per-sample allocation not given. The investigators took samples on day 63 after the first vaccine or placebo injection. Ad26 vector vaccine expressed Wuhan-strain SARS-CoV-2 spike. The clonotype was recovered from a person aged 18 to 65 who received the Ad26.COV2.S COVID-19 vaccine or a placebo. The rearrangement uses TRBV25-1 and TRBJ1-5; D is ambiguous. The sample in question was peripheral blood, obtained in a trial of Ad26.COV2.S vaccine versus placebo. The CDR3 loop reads CASSGFGVQPQHF. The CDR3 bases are TGTGCCAGCTCGGGATTCGGTGTCCAGCCCCAGCATTTT.